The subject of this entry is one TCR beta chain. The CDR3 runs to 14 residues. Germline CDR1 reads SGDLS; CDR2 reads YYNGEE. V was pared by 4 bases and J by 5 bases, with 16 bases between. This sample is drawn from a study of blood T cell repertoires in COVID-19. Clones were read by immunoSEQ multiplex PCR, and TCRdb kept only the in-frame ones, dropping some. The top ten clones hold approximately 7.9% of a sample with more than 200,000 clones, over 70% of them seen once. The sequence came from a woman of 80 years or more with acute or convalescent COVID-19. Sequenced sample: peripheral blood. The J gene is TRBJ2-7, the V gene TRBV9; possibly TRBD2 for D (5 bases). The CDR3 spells CASSIRGLGNEQYF. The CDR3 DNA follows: TGTGCCAGCAGCATCCGAGGGTTGGGAAACGAGCAGTACTTC.